A selection of T cell receptor beta chains follows, all from one sample in a study of blood T cell repertoires in COVID-19. TCRdb's copy holds only in-frame clones and misses some; the assay was immunoSEQ multiplex PCR. The sample holds approximately 350,000 clones, around four fifths seen once. The specimen sequenced was peripheral blood. All receptors derive from a man aged 25-40 years with active or convalescent COVID-19. CDR3s include the opening cysteine and the closing phenylalanine or tryptophan. Fields, in order: clone size, J gene, V gene, CDR3 protein. Expanded clones are given a class, and other clones once, few, many or no size at all.

abundance: .; j_gene: TRBJ1-4; v_gene: TRBV9; CDR3aa: CASSAETGEWEKLFF
abundance: .; j_gene: TRBJ2-3; v_gene: TRBV4-3; CDR3aa: CASSQLRGGPTDTQYF
abundance: .; j_gene: TRBJ2-1; v_gene: TRBV4-3; CDR3aa: CASSQDVGLAGVWNEQFF
abundance: .; j_gene: TRBJ2-7; v_gene: TRBV2; CDR3aa: CASSVNFGTGTYEQYF
abundance: .; j_gene: TRBJ1-5; v_gene: TRBV3-1/TRBV3-2; CDR3aa: CASSLTRALPGQPQHF
abundance: .; j_gene: TRBJ1-2; v_gene: TRBV25-1; CDR3aa: CASSETNASPRGGYTF
abundance: .; j_gene: TRBJ1-4; v_gene: TRBV19; CDR3aa: CASSIGGGEKLFF
abundance: .; j_gene: TRBJ2-7; v_gene: TRBV27; CDR3aa: CASSLSQGYEQYF
abundance: .; j_gene: TRBJ2-7; v_gene: TRBV7-2; CDR3aa: CASSLGEGDAPLKYEQYF
abundance: .; j_gene: TRBJ1-4; v_gene: TRBV30; CDR3aa: CAWGRGFNEKLFF
abundance: .; j_gene: TRBJ1-1; v_gene: TRBV7-8; CDR3aa: CASSKDRGAMNTEAFF
abundance: .; j_gene: TRBJ2-1; v_gene: TRBV30; CDR3aa: CAWRGLAGVGGEQFF
abundance: once; j_gene: TRBJ1-1; v_gene: TRBV30; CDR3aa: CAWGLLPNTEAFF
abundance: .; j_gene: TRBJ2-7; v_gene: TRBV5-1; CDR3aa: CASSPHRDPDEQYF
abundance: .; j_gene: TRBJ2-7; v_gene: TRBV4-3; CDR3aa: CASSQDQASGYEQYF
abundance: .; j_gene: TRBJ1-2; v_gene: TRBV29-1; CDR3aa: CSVETQLLYGYTF
abundance: .; j_gene: TRBJ2-3; v_gene: TRBV12-3/TRBV12-4; CDR3aa: CASKTSGGDTQYF
abundance: .; j_gene: TRBJ2-1; v_gene: TRBV3-1/TRBV3-2; CDR3aa: CASSQDRLNNKQFF
abundance: .; j_gene: TRBJ1-2; v_gene: TRBV30; CDR3aa: CAWKGLKGRGYGYTF
abundance: .; j_gene: TRBJ2-2; v_gene: TRBV4-3; CDR3aa: CASSAHRGPITGELFF
abundance: .; j_gene: TRBJ1-2; v_gene: TRBV21-1; CDR3aa: CASSKDPTQGAKGYTF
abundance: .; j_gene: TRBJ1-1; v_gene: TRBV5-1; CDR3aa: CASSLDTDSGRAFF
abundance: .; j_gene: TRBJ1-5; v_gene: TRBV5-4; CDR3aa: CASGQFNQPQHF
abundance: .; j_gene: TRBJ1-2; v_gene: TRBV24-1; CDR3aa: CATRQGTDYGYTF
abundance: .; j_gene: TRBJ1-6; v_gene: TRBV9; CDR3aa: CASSVGGEGSPLHF
abundance: .; j_gene: TRBJ1-1; v_gene: TRBV29-1; CDR3aa: CSVEDPRAGDTEAFF
abundance: .; j_gene: TRBJ2-3; v_gene: TRBV3-1/TRBV3-2; CDR3aa: CASSLSGLAGNTDTQYF
abundance: .; j_gene: TRBJ1-5; v_gene: TRBV12-3/TRBV12-4; CDR3aa: CASSIQGSQPQHF
abundance: .; j_gene: TRBJ1-3; v_gene: TRBV12-3/TRBV12-4; CDR3aa: CASTLRGGTIYF
abundance: .; j_gene: TRBJ1-2; v_gene: TRBV19; CDR3aa: CASSIDPVYGYTF
abundance: .; j_gene: TRBJ2-2; v_gene: TRBV9; CDR3aa: CASSVAAGGNTGELFF
abundance: .; j_gene: TRBJ2-7; v_gene: TRBV28; CDR3aa: CASSLTEGGYEQYF
abundance: .; j_gene: TRBJ2-2; v_gene: TRBV9; CDR3aa: CASSGLLGTENTGELFF
abundance: .; j_gene: TRBJ2-3; v_gene: TRBV6-5; CDR3aa: CASSYDSGAGTDTQYF
abundance: .; j_gene: TRBJ2-1; v_gene: TRBV2; CDR3aa: CASPTSGGLNEQFF
abundance: .; j_gene: TRBJ2-7; v_gene: TRBV19; CDR3aa: CASSPTGNAHEQYF
abundance: .; j_gene: TRBJ2-7; v_gene: TRBV4-1; CDR3aa: CASSPYLAGTYEQYF
abundance: .; j_gene: TRBJ1-1; v_gene: TRBV14; CDR3aa: CASSRVTGDTEAFF
abundance: .; j_gene: TRBJ1-2; v_gene: TRBV28; CDR3aa: CASLLQNYGYTF
abundance: .; j_gene: TRBJ1-2; v_gene: TRBV18; CDR3aa: CASSPLPGQGGGYTF
abundance: .; j_gene: TRBJ2-5; v_gene: TRBV5-6; CDR3aa: CASSSNGGLWTSPPETQYF
abundance: .; j_gene: TRBJ2-6; v_gene: TRBV2; CDR3aa: CASSLNPSGANVLTF
abundance: .; j_gene: TRBJ2-7; v_gene: TRBV4-1; CDR3aa: CASSQEPGGLAGGREQYF
abundance: .; j_gene: TRBJ1-5; v_gene: TRBV5-8; CDR3aa: CASSYRGSPAQHF
abundance: .; j_gene: TRBJ1-2; v_gene: TRBV15; CDR3aa: CATSRDSGYGYTF
abundance: .; j_gene: TRBJ2-1; v_gene: TRBV6-4; CDR3aa: CASRPRTSGSLFF
abundance: .; j_gene: TRBJ1-5; v_gene: TRBV15; CDR3aa: CATSRASTAGNQPQHF
abundance: few; j_gene: TRBJ2-1; v_gene: TRBV11-2; CDR3aa: CASSFLRSYNEQFF
abundance: .; j_gene: TRBJ1-2; v_gene: TRBV9; CDR3aa: CASSPSSQGANGYTF
abundance: .; j_gene: TRBJ1-1; v_gene: TRBV10-3; CDR3aa: CAISESRGARGSTEAFF
abundance: .; j_gene: TRBJ1-2; v_gene: TRBV11-3; CDR3aa: CASSSSMDYGYTF
abundance: .; j_gene: TRBJ2-3; v_gene: TRBV28; CDR3aa: CASSFSYTQYF
abundance: .; j_gene: TRBJ1-4; v_gene: TRBV2; CDR3aa: CASSGDLGGEKLFF
abundance: .; j_gene: TRBJ2-2; v_gene: TRBV11-3; CDR3aa: CASSPRTSGSTGELFF
abundance: .; j_gene: TRBJ1-3; v_gene: TRBV27; CDR3aa: CASSLSGAGPIYF
abundance: .; j_gene: TRBJ1-2; v_gene: TRBV29-1; CDR3aa: CSAPRDRSYGYTF
abundance: .; j_gene: TRBJ2-2; v_gene: TRBV5-4; CDR3aa: CASSLLAGGVVGELFF
abundance: .; j_gene: TRBJ2-7; v_gene: TRBV19; CDR3aa: CASSILGQSYEQYF
abundance: .; j_gene: TRBJ2-3; v_gene: TRBV6-6; CDR3aa: CASSYGVGQGTDTQYF
abundance: .; j_gene: TRBJ1-3; v_gene: TRBV10-3; CDR3aa: CAISDSRTGGASGNTIYF